The 17 T cell receptor beta chains below all came from one sample that was sequenced in a study of blood T cells in healthy people across ages. Sample-barcoded 5' priming and a J-beta primer mix drove a second PCR of 7 to 11 cycles. TCRdb passed the 5' RACE reads through MiXCR, listing each CDR3 protein once. This sample has about 1,500,000 distinct CDR3 sequences; roughly 28% occur once, and the top ten carry 7.7%. Sequences were obtained from blood. Every receptor here comes from a woman aged 30 to 39 in good health.

This clonotype came up a few times. The V gene is TRBV9, the J gene TRBJ1-1; possible D gene TRBD1, 5 bases. Germline assignment: CDR1 SGDLS and CDR2 YYNGEE. The CDR3 loop spans 17 amino acids. V shed 3 bases and J shed 1 base, with 19 bases lying between them. The CDR3 region is CASSATRDLRANTEAFF. CDR3 DNA sequence: TGTGCCAGCAGCGCAACTCGGGACCTTCGGGCGAACACTGAAGCTTTCTTT.

The chain joins TRBV20-1 to TRBJ1-1; 7 bases agree with TRBD1. Germline trimming cut 5 bases from V and 8 bases from J; bases unmatched to any gene: 11. This CDR3 has 13 amino acids. Germline CDR1 is DFQATT and CDR2 is SNEGSKA (reference sequence). DNA of the CDR3: TGCAGTGCTTGGGACAGACAAGAGATCGAAGCTTTCTTT. This encodes CSAWDRQEIEAFF.

A note on this clonotype: It may be a read error: a sequence one base away is much more abundant. V gene TRBV7-6 combines with J gene TRBJ2-1; no clear D. The length of the CDR3 is 15 residues. Germline-derived CDR1 and CDR2 are SGHVS and FNYEAQ. The CDR3 here is CASSLISMGYNGQFF. CDR3 nucleotides: TGTGCCAGCAGCTTAATAAGTATGGGGTACAATGGGCAGTTCTTC.

The chain joins TRBV20-1 to TRBJ2-7, with 8 bases lining up with TRBD2. V lost 3 bases and J lost 0; bases outside the gene matches: 4. The CDR3 loop spans 14 amino acids. Germline V gene sequence: CDR1 DFQATT, CDR2 SNEGSKA (reference sequence). CDR3 protein: CSASPSGFSYEQYF. CDR3 nucleotides: TGCAGTGCTAGTCCTAGCGGGTTCTCCTACGAGCAGTACTTC.

A note on this clonotype: At one of its ends the junction is not consistent with the germline gene, which may arise from a read error. The chain carries TRBV9 and TRBJ2-1; tentative D call: TRBD1 (7 bases). The CDR3 runs to 14 residues. Germline values: CDR1 SGDLS, CDR2 YYNGEE. The CDR3 protein is CAGSVGGTDNEQFF. The CDR3 bases are TGTGCCGGCAGCGTAGGGGGGACAGACAATGAGCAGTTCTTC.

CDR3 amino acids: CASSFLDRGRLEQYF. CDR3 nucleotides: TGTGCCAGCAGCTTCCTGGACAGGGGGCGTCTTGAGCAGTATTTT. The chain links TRBV7-9 to TRBJ2-3, with 11 bases identical to TRBD1. Germline V gene sequence: CDR1 SEHNR, CDR2 FQNEAQ (reference sequence). The V and J ends lost 3 bases and 11 bases, in that order; junction bases with no gene match: 10. The CDR3 loop spans 15 amino acids. The whole variable domain, filled in from reference TRBV7-9 and TRBJ2-3, reads DTGVSQNPRHKITKRGQNVTFRCDPISEHNRLYWYRQTLGQGPEFLTYFQNEAQLEKSRLLSDRFSAERPKGSFSTLEIQRTEQGDSAMYLCASSFLDRGRLEQYFGPGTRLTVL.

This clonotype was seen a handful of times. This chain links TRBV4-3 with TRBJ1-2; 7 positions match TRBD1. With V trimmed by 4 bases and J by 4 bases, 6 bases remained unmatched. CDR1 is LGHNA, CDR2 YSLEER, per germline. The CDR3 spans 14 residues. The CDR3 DNA reads TGCGCCAGCAGCCCCGGACAGGAGGTCTATGGCTACACCTTC. It is translated as CASSPGQEVYGYTF.

V usage is TRBV7-2 and J usage is TRBJ2-7; 10 positions match TRBD2. Germline V lookup: CDR1 SGHTA, CDR2 FQGNSA. V gave up 7 bases and J gave up 6 bases; unmatched junction bases: 9. This CDR3 has 14 amino acids. The DNA of the CDR3 is TGTGCCAGCAAGAGCGGGGGGGCCGCTTCCGAGCAGTACTTC. Encoded protein: CASKSGGAASEQYF.

The chain combines TRBV14 with TRBJ2-1; D remains unclear. Trimming shortened V by 0 bases and J by 4 bases, and 10 bases separated the two germline ends. Looked up from germline, CDR1 is SGHDN and CDR2 is FVKESK. This CDR3 is built from 15 residues. The CDR3: CASSQDLWGYNEQFF. In DNA, the CDR3 is TGTGCCAGCAGCCAAGATTTATGGGGTTACAATGAGCAGTTCTTC.

A few counts support this clonotype. This chain connects TRBV6-2 or TRBV6-3 to TRBJ2-1, with 8 bases matching TRBD1. Trimming at V came to 6 bases and at J to 0 bases, leaving 4 bases not matched to a gene. Germline lookup yields CDR1 MNHEY and CDR2 SVGEGT. The CDR3 spans 15 residues. The CDR3 sequence: CASRWDRSSYNEQFF. The CDR3 DNA reads TGTGCCAGCAGATGGGACAGGAGCTCCTACAATGAGCAGTTCTTC.

Turning to this clonotype: A read error may produce the germline difference seen at one junction end. The chain employs TRBV14 and TRBJ1-2; D gene uncertain. CDR3 size: 14 residues. Germline V lookup: CDR1 SGHDN, CDR2 FVKESK. In nucleotides, the CDR3 is TGTGCCAGCAGCCAAGTAAGAGCTAACTATGGCCACACCTTC. Protein: CASSQVRANYGHTF.

This clonotype occurred many times. The chain uses TRBV28 and TRBJ2-5, with 7 bases lining up with TRBD1. The CDR3 runs 13 residues. The germline V gene encodes CDR1 MDHEN and CDR2 SYDVKM. The ends lost 6 bases at V and 1 base at J; junction bases unmatched: 2. The CDR3 DNA sequence: TGTGCCAGCAGCGGGACAGCCCAAGAGACCCAGTACTTC. Amino acids: CASSGTAQETQYF.

This sequence joins TRBV29-1 and TRBJ2-7, with D possibly being TRBD2 (7 bases). V was pared by 6 bases and J by 2 bases, with 20 bases between. The CDR3 is 15 residues long. In germline, CDR1 is SQVTM, CDR2 ANQGSEA. CDR3 loop: CSVGGPGRLTYEQYF. The CDR3 nucleotides read TGCAGCGTGGGGGGGCCGGGACGGTTAACCTACGAGCAGTACTTC.

With regard to this clonotype: A read error may produce the germline difference seen at one junction end. The V gene is TRBV5-1, the J gene TRBJ2-1; 7 nucleotides line up with TRBD2. CDR3 size: 16 residues. CDR1 is SGHRS and CDR2 is YFSETQ in the germline V gene. In DNA, the CDR3 is TGCGCCAGCAGCTTGGTTAGTCTAGCGGAGAACAATGAGCGGTTCTTC. Its protein is CASSLVSLAENNERFF. The full variable domain, its missing parts supplied by reference TRBV5-1 and TRBJ2-1, is KAGVTQTPRYLIKTRGQQVTLSCSPISGHRSVSWYQQTPGQGLQFLFEYFSETQRNKGNFPGRFSGRQFSNSRSEMNVSTLELGDSALYLCASSLVSLAENNERFFGPGTRLTVL.

This clonotype occurred many times. The chain has TRBV29-1 and TRBJ2-3; 9 bases line up with TRBD2. CDR3 length: 15 residues. Germline CDR1 reads SQVTM; CDR2 reads ANQGSEA. Germline trimming cut 4 bases from V and 0 bases from J; bases unmatched to any gene: 5. The DNA of the CDR3 is TGCAGCGTTGTCTTGGCGGGGGGGAGCACAGATACGCAGTATTTT. Translated, it gives CSVVLAGGSTDTQYF.

This clonotype was seen ten or more times. J is TRBJ2-7 and V is TRBV7-6; TRBD2 is a possible D gene (5 bases). V was clipped by 7 bases and J by 5 bases, with 18 bases between them. CDR3 length equals 14 residues. Germline-derived CDR1 and CDR2 are SGHVS and FNYEAQ. For the CDR3, the DNA is TGTGCCAGCACCCCCAGGATAGCGAGCGACGAGCAGTACTTC. Protein: CASTPRIASDEQYF. Looking up the rest from reference TRBV7-6 and TRBJ2-7 gives the full variable domain: GAGVSQSPRYKVTKRGQDVALRCDPISGHVSLYWYRQALGQGPEFLTYFNYEAQQDKSGLPNDRFSAERPEGSISTLTIQRTEQRDSAMYRCASTPRIASDEQYFGPGTRLTVT.

This clonotype was seen ten or more times. The rearrangement links TRBV12-3 or TRBV12-4 to TRBJ1-5; maybe TRBD1 (6 bases). The CDR3 sequence is 16 residues long. With 4 bases removed from V and 5 bases from J, the gap between germline ends came to 18 bases. Here the CDR3 DNA reads TGTGCCAGCAGTTCAACGGACAGACCTCTGCATCAGCCCCAGCATTTT. Residues: CASSSTDRPLHQPQHF.